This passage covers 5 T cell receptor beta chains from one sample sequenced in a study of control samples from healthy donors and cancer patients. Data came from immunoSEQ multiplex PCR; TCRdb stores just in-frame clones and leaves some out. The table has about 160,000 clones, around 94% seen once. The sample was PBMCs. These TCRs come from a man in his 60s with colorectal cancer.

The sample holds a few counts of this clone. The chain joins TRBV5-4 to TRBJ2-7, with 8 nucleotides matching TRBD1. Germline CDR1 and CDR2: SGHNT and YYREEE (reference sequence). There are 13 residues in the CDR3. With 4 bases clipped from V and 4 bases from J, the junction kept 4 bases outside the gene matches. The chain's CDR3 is CASSRTGSYEQYF. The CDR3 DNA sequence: TGTGCCAGCAGCAGGACAGGGTCTTACGAGCAGTACTTC.

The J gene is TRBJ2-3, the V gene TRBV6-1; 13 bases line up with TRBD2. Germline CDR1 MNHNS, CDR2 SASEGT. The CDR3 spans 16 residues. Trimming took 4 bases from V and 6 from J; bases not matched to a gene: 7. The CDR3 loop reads CASSVLGLAGQDTQYF. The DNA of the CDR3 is TGTGCCAGCAGTGTCCTGGGACTAGCGGGGCAGGATACGCAGTATTTT.

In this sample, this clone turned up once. The chain's CDR3 is CASSLFQNQPQHF. The DNA for the CDR3 is TGTGCCAGCAGTTTATTTCAGAATCAGCCCCAGCATTTT. The V and J genes are TRBV27 and TRBJ1-5; no definite D call. CDR3 length: 13 residues. The germline CDR1 and CDR2 sequences are MNHEY and SMNVEV (reference sequence). The V end was cut by 1 base, the J end by 4 bases, with 5 bases between.

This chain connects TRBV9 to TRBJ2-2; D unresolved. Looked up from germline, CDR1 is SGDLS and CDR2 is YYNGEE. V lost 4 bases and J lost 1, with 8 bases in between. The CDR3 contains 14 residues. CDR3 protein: CASSPMGNTGELFF. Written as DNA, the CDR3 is TGTGCCAGCAGCCCGATGGGGAACACCGGGGAGCTGTTTTTT.

The CDR3 protein is CASSSTLGYEQYF. The CDR3 coding sequence is TGTGCCAGTAGTTCTACCCTGGGCTACGAGCAGTACTTC. The chain links TRBV19 to TRBJ2-7; D unresolved. This CDR3 contains 13 residues. Trimming shortened V by 5 bases and J by 3 bases, and 11 bases separated the two germline ends. The germline V gene encodes CDR1 LNHDA and CDR2 SQIVND (reference sequence).